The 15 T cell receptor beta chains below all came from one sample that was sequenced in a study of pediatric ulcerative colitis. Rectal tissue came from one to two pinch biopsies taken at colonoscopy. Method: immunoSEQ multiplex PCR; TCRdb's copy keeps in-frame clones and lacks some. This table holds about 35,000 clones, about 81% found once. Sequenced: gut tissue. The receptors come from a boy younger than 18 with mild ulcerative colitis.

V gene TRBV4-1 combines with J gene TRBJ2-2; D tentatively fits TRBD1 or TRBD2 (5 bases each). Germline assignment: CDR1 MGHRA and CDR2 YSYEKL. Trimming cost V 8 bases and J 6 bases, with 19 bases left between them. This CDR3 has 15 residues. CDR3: CASGYFEGIAGELFF. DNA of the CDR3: TGCGCCAGCGGATACTTCGAGGGGATCGCCGGGGAGCTGTTTTTT.

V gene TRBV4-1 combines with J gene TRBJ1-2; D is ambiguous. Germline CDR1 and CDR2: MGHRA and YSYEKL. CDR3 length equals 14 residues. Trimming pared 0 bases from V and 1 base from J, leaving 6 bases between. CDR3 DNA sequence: TGCGCCAGCAGCCAAGAAAGGGATAACTATGGCTACACCTTC. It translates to CASSQERDNYGYTF.

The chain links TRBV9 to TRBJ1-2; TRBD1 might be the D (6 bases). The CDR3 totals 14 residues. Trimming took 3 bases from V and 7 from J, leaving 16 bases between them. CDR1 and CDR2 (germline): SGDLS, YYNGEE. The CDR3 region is CASSGRTGQGGYTF. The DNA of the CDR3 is TGTGCCAGCAGCGGCCGTACAGGGCAGGGTGGCTACACCTTC.

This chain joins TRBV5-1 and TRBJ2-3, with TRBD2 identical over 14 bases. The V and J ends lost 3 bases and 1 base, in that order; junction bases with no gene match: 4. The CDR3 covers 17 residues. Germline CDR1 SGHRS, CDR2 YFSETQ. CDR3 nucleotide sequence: TGCGCCAGCAGCTGGACGGGACTAGCGGGGGGCACAGATACGCAGTATTTT. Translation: CASSWTGLAGGTDTQYF.

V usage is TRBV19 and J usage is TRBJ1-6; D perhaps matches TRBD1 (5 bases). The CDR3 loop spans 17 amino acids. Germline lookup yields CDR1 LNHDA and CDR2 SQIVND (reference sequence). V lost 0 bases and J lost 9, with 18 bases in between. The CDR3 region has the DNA TGTGCCAGTAGTATAGATGTCTGGGGCTCGATCGGTTCACCCCTCCACTTT. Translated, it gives CASSIDVWGSIGSPLHF. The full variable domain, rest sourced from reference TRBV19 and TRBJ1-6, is DGGITQSPKYLFRKEGQNVTLSCEQNLNHDAMYWYRQDPGQGLRLIYYSQIVNDFQKGDIAEGYSVSREKKESFPLTVTSAQKNPTAFYLCASSIDVWGSIGSPLHFGNGTRLTVT.

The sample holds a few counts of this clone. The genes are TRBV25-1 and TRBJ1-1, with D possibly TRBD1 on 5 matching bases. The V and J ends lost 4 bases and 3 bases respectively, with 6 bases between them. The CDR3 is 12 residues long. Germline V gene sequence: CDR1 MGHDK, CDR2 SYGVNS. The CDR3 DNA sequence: TGTGCCAGCAGTGGGGACTACACTGAAGCTTTCTTT. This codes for CASSGDYTEAFF.

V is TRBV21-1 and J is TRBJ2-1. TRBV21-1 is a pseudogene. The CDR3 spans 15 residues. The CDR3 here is CASSSRGVHHNEQFF. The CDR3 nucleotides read TGTGCCAGCAGCTCTCGGGGCGTCCACCACAATGAGCAGTTCTTC.

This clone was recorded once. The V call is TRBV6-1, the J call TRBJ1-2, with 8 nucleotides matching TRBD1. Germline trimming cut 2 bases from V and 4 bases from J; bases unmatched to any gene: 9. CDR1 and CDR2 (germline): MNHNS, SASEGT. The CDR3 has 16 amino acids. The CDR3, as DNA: TGTGCCAGCAGTGAAAGGACAGGGCCTAGGAGCTATGGCTACACCTTC. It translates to CASSERTGPRSYGYTF.

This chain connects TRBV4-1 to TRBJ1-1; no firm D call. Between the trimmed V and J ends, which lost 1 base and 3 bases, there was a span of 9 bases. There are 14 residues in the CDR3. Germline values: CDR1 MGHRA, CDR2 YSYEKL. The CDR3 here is CASSQVRGYTEAFF. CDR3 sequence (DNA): TGCGCCAGCAGCCAAGTCCGGGGATACACTGAAGCTTTCTTT.

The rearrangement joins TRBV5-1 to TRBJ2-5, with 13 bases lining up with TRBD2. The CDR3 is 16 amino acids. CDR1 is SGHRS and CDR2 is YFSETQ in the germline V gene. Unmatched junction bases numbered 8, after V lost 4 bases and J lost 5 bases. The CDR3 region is CASSGTGTSGVETQYF. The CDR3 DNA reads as TGCGCCAGCAGCGGAACCGGGACTAGCGGGGTTGAGACCCAGTACTTC.

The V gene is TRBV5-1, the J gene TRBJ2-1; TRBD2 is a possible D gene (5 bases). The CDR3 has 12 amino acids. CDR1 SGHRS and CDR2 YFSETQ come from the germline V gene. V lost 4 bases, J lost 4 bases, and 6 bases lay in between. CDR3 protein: CASSPGYNEQFF. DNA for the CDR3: TGCGCCAGCAGCCCGGGGTACAATGAGCAGTTCTTC.

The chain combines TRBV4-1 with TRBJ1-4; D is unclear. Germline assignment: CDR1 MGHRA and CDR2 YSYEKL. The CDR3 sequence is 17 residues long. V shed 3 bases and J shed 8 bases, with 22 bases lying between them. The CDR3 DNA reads TGCGCCAGCAGCCACCAAAGAGGCGGTAAAGGGAGCGAAAAACTGTTTTTT. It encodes CASSHQRGGKGSEKLFF.

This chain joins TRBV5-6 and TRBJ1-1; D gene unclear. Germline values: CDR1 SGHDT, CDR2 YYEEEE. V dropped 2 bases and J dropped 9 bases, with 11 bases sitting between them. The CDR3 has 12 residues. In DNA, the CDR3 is TGTGCCAGCAGCTTCCTCGATGAAAAAGCTTTCTTT. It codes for CASSFLDEKAFF.

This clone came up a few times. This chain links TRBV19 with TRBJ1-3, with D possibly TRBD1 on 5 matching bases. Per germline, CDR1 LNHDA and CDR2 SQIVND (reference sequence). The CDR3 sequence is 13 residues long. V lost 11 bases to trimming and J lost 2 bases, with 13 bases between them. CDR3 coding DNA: TGTGCCTCACAAGGGACGCCTGGAAACACCATATATTTT. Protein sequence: CASQGTPGNTIYF.

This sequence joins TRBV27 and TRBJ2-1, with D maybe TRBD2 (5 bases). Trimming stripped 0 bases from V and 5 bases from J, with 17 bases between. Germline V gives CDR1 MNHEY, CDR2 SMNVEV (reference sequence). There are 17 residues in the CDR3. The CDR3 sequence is CASSLSEVRTANNEQFF. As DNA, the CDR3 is TGTGCCAGCAGTTTATCGGAGGTACGAACTGCAAACAATGAGCAGTTCTTC.